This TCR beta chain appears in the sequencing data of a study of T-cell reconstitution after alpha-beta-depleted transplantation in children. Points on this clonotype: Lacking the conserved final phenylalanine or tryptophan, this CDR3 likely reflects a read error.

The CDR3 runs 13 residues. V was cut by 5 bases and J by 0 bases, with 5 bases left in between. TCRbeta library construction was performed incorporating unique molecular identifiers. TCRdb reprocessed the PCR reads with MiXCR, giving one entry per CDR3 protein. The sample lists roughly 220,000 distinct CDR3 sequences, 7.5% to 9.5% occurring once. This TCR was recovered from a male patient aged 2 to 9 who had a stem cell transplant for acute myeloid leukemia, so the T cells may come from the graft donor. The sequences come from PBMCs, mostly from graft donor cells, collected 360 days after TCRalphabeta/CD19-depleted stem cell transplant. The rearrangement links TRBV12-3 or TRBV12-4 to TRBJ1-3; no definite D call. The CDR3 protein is CASSRDSGNTIYC. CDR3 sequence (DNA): TGTGCCAGCAGTAGGGACTCTGGAAACACCATATATTGT.